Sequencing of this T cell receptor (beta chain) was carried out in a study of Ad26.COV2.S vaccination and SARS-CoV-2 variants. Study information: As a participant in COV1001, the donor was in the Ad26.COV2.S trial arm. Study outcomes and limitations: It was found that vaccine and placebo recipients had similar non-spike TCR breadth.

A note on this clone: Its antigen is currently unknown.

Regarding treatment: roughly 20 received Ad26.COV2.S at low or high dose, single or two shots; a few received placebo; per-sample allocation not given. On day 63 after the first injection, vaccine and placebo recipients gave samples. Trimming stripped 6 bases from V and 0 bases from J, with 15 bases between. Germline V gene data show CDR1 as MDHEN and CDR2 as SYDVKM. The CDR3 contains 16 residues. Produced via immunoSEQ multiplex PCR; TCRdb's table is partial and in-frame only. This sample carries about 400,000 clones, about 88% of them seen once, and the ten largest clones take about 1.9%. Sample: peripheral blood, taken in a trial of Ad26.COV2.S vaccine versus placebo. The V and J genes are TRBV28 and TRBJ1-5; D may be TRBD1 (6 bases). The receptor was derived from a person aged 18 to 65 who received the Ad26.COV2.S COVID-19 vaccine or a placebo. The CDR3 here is CASRPPDRYSNQPQHF. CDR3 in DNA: TGTGCCAGCAGACCCCCCGACAGGTATAGCAATCAGCCCCAGCATTTT.